The 26 T cell receptor beta chains listed next were all sequenced from one sample in a study of vaccination effects on CD4 cells after COVID-19. Antigen-specific CD4+ T cells expanded by the ViraFEST assay with viral peptide pools were then sequenced. Following 10 days of culture, CD4+ T cells were isolated. Between March and December 2020, the person had a SARS-CoV-2 infection that PCR confirmed. These TCRs are of unknown antigen specificity. This table comes from immunoSEQ multiplex PCR, and its TCRdb copy is limited to in-frame clones, with some not included. The top ten clones hold 18% of a sample with 20,000 to 30,000 clones, 69% of them seen once. This sample comprised CD4+ T cells from PBMCs cultured with SARS-CoV-2 spike peptides, obtained before COVID-19 vaccination. The receptors originated from a human donor who had a prior SARS-CoV-2 infection.

The CDR3, as DNA: TGCGCCAGCAGCTCCGGGACAGGTCATGAAAAACTGTTTTTT. Its protein is CASSSGTGHEKLFF. The chain combines TRBV5-1 with TRBJ1-4, with 8 bases identical to TRBD1. CDR3 size: 14 residues. The V gene's germline CDR1 is SGHRS and CDR2 YFSETQ. The J segment lost 6 bases and the V segment lost 3 bases, leaving 4 bases of the junction unmatched.

CDR3 coding DNA: TGCAGCGTCGGGACTAGCGGTTACAATGAGCAGTTCTTC. It codes for CSVGTSGYNEQFF. The gene calls are TRBV29-1 and TRBJ2-1; TRBD2 agrees at 11 bases. Per germline, CDR1 SQVTM and CDR2 ANQGSEA. Trimming removed 6 bases from V and 4 bases from J; junction bases left unmatched: 2. The CDR3 is made up of 13 amino acids.

The count of this clone is one. The chain has TRBV4-3 and TRBJ2-3; TRBD2 agrees at 9 bases. J gave up 1 base and V 4 bases, and 3 bases lay outside the gene matches. The CDR3 spans 15 residues. Germline V lookup: CDR1 LGHNA, CDR2 YSLEER. CDR3 nucleotide sequence: TGCGCCAGCAGCCCTTGGACTAGCGGCACAGATACGCAGTATTTT. It is translated as CASSPWTSGTDTQYF.

This rearrangement joins TRBV7-2 to TRBJ1-4; 10 positions agree with TRBD1. Germline loops: CDR1 SGHTA, CDR2 FQGNSA. The CDR3 covers 15 residues. V was pared by 6 bases and J by 8 bases, with 9 bases of the junction left unmatched. DNA of the CDR3: TGTGCCAGCAGGGAACGACAGGGGGCGGGAGAAAAACTGTTTTTT. This gives the protein CASRERQGAGEKLFF.

The gene calls are TRBV9 and TRBJ2-1; 13 positions match TRBD2. The V segment lost 0 bases and the J segment 7 bases; nucleotides outside the gene matches: 4. Germline V CDR1 and CDR2: SGDLS, YYNGEE. CDR3 length: 16 residues. CDR3 DNA sequence: TGTGCCAGCAGCGTAGGGGGGACTAGCGGGAAAAATGAGCAGTTCTTC. Translation: CASSVGGTSGKNEQFF.

The chain has TRBV5-6 and TRBJ2-1, with a weak D call TRBD2 (5 bases). The CDR3 is 16 amino acids. Trimming stripped 0 bases from V and 2 bases from J, with 12 bases between. Germline CDR1 SGHDT, CDR2 YYEEEE. The DNA for the CDR3 is TGTGCCAGCAGCTTGGTCACGGGGTCCGCCTACAATGAGCAGTTCTTC. This sequence encodes CASSLVTGSAYNEQFF.

The V and J genes are TRBV27 and TRBJ1-6; D gene unclear. CDR1 is MNHEY, CDR2 SMNVEV, per germline (reference sequence). The V gene lost 0 bases and the J gene lost 6 bases, with 9 bases spanning the gap. This CDR3 spans 15 amino acids. CDR3 amino acids: CASSLSGYSNSPLHF. CDR3 in DNA: TGTGCCAGCAGTTTATCGGGGTACAGTAATTCACCCCTCCACTTT.

The rearrangement joins TRBV11-1 to TRBJ2-2; TRBD2 is a possible D gene (6 bases). V was cut by 5 bases and J by 6 bases, with 13 bases left in between. The CDR3 length is 14 residues. Germline values: CDR1 SGHAT, CDR2 FQDESV (reference sequence). The CDR3 sequence: CASSGTSHPGELFF. The CDR3 DNA reads as TGTGCCAGCAGCGGAACTAGCCATCCCGGGGAGCTGTTTTTT.

Only a few counts were recorded for this clone. The V gene is TRBV7-3, the J gene TRBJ2-1; 8 bases are a match to TRBD1. The CDR3 runs to 16 residues. Trimming took 5 bases from V and 6 from J; bases not matched to a gene: 12. Germline V lookup: CDR1 SGHTA, CDR2 FQGTGA. The CDR3 nucleotides are TGTGCCAGCAGCGCCCCCGGGACAGGTACGGGCAATGAGCAGTTCTTC. Its translation: CASSAPGTGTGNEQFF.

The chain carries TRBV20-1 and TRBJ2-7, with TRBD2 identical over 8 bases. V was pared by 8 bases and J by 0 bases, with 0 bases of the junction left unmatched. The CDR3 runs 11 residues. Germline-derived CDR1 and CDR2 are DFQATT and SNEGSKA (reference sequence). The CDR3 here is CSSGSSYEQYF. DNA of the CDR3: TGCAGTAGCGGGAGCTCCTACGAGCAGTACTTC.

The chain recombines TRBV7-2 with TRBJ1-1, with 8 bases aligning to TRBD1. Germline V gene lookup returns CDR1 SGHTA and CDR2 FQGNSA. The CDR3 spans 15 residues. J gave up 4 bases and V 0 bases, and 4 bases lay outside the gene matches. CDR3 sequence: CASSLALGQGTEAFF. CDR3 DNA sequence: TGTGCCAGCAGCTTAGCGCTCGGACAGGGCACTGAAGCTTTCTTT.

V and J are TRBV9 and TRBJ2-2; D could derive from TRBD1 or TRBD2 (6 bases each). Germline CDR1 is SGDLS and CDR2 is YYNGEE. This CDR3 spans 16 amino acids. Trimming stripped 0 bases from V and 7 bases from J, with 16 bases between. CDR3 DNA: TGTGCCAGCAGCGTAGCTGCTCCGGGGGCGAGCGGGGAGCTGTTTTTT. It encodes CASSVAAPGASGELFF.

The V and J genes are TRBV4-3 and TRBJ2-3, with D unresolved. Trimming removed 4 bases at V and 4 bases at J, with 18 bases between. The CDR3 has 16 amino acids. The V gene's germline CDR1 is LGHNA and CDR2 YSLEER. This CDR3 reads CASSRVRQNDADTQYF. The DNA for the CDR3 is TGCGCCAGCAGCCGGGTAAGGCAGAATGATGCAGATACGCAGTATTTT.

This chain connects TRBV12-5 to TRBJ2-7; 9 bases are shared with TRBD1. Germline trimming cut 5 bases from V and 3 bases from J; bases unmatched to any gene: 5. This CDR3 spans 14 amino acids. CDR1 is LGHNT and CDR2 is FRNRAP in the germline V gene. The DNA of the CDR3 is TGTGCTAGTGGTATCGGGGACAGGGACTACGAGCAGTACTTC. Amino acid sequence: CASGIGDRDYEQYF. Variable domain in full (rest from reference TRBV12-5 and TRBJ2-7): DARVTQTPRHKVTEMGQEVTMRCQPILGHNTVFWYRQTMMQGLELLAYFRNRAPLDDSGMPKDRFSAEMPDATLATLKIQPSEPRDSAVYFCASGIGDRDYEQYFGPGTRLTVT.

The J gene is TRBJ2-2, the V gene TRBV5-6; D could derive from TRBD1 or TRBD2 (5 bases each). Germline V lookup: CDR1 SGHDT, CDR2 YYEEEE. The V and J ends lost 3 bases and 2 bases respectively, with 5 bases between them. CDR3 size: 13 residues. In DNA, the CDR3 is TGTGCCAGCAGCTGGGACAACACCGGGGAGCTGTTTTTT. This translates into CASSWDNTGELFF.

This clone was seen a handful of times. The rearrangement joins TRBV5-8 to TRBJ1-6; D is uncertain. The V gene's germline CDR1 is SGHTS and CDR2 YDEGEE. The CDR3 has 11 residues. Trimming took 2 bases from V and 14 from J, leaving 8 bases between them. CDR3 nucleotides: TGTGCCAGCAGCTTCCATGGGTCCCTCCACTTT. Translating gives CASSFHGSLHF.

The chain recombines TRBV5-1 with TRBJ2-5; D gene ambiguous. There are 13 residues in the CDR3. CDR1 and CDR2 (germline): SGHRS, YFSETQ. Trimming removed 0 bases from V and 1 base from J, with 4 bases in between. The CDR3 loop is CASSLGFQETQYF. The CDR3 coding sequence is TGCGCCAGCAGCTTGGGTTTCCAAGAGACCCAGTACTTC.

This chain connects TRBV19 to TRBJ2-7; D is unclear. V gave up 5 bases and J gave up 0 bases, with 11 bases separating them. Germline V gene lookup returns CDR1 LNHDA and CDR2 SQIVND (reference sequence). The CDR3 is 14 residues long. Here the CDR3 DNA reads TGTGCCAGTAGTCTGGCAGAGTACTCCTACGAGCAGTACTTC. Amino acids: CASSLAEYSYEQYF.

This chain links TRBV2 with TRBJ1-1; D unresolved. V was cut by 0 bases and J by 13 bases, with 18 bases left in between. CDR1 and CDR2 (germline): SNHLY, FYNNEI. The CDR3 spans 14 residues. The CDR3 region has the DNA TGTGCCAGCAGTGAAGCGGGCGGCCCGAGCTCAAATTTCTTT. Residues: CASSEAGGPSSNFF. The full variable domain, completed using reference TRBV2 and TRBJ1-1, is EPEVTQTPSHQVTQMGQEVILRCVPISNHLYFYWYRQILGQKVEFLVSFYNNEISEKSEIFDDQFSVERPDGSNFTLKIRSTKLEDSAMYFCASSEAGGPSSNFFGQGTRLTVV.

The count of this clone is one. The chain links TRBV2 to TRBJ2-5, with TRBD1 matching over 10 bases. The germline gives CDR1 SNHLY, CDR2 FYNNEI. V shed 8 bases, J shed 1 base, and the junction held 7 bases outside the gene matches. This CDR3 is 15 amino acids long. The CDR3 DNA is TGTGCCAGCCATACCGGGACAGGGGTCCAAGAGACCCAGTACTTC. Encoded protein: CASHTGTGVQETQYF. The whole variable domain, filled in from reference TRBV2 and TRBJ2-5, reads EPEVTQTPSHQVTQMGQEVILRCVPISNHLYFYWYRQILGQKVEFLVSFYNNEISEKSEIFDDQFSVERPDGSNFTLKIRSTKLEDSAMYFCASHTGTGVQETQYFGPGTRLLVL.

The table lists this clone with a count of one. V is TRBV28 and J is TRBJ1-2; no definite D call. Trimming cost V 2 bases and J 0 bases, with 4 bases left between them. Germline-derived CDR1 and CDR2 are MDHEN and SYDVKM. This CDR3 has 13 residues. The CDR3 DNA follows: TGTGCCAGCAGTTTAGAACCTAACTATGGCTACACCTTC. The encoded protein is CASSLEPNYGYTF.

The chain combines TRBV18 with TRBJ2-3; 7 positions agree with TRBD1. The CDR3 is 16 residues long. V shed 3 bases and J 0 bases; nucleotides not matched to a gene: 6. CDR1 and CDR2 (germline): KGHSH, LQKENI. The CDR3 DNA sequence: TGTGCCAGCTCACCCCCAGGGACAGCTAGCACAGATACGCAGTATTTT. The encoded protein is CASSPPGTASTDTQYF.

The chain has TRBV27 and TRBJ2-7; 11 bases are shared with TRBD2. Germline CDR1 and CDR2: MNHEY and SMNVEV (reference sequence). The CDR3 length is 17 residues. V gave up 7 bases and J gave up 3 bases; unmatched junction bases: 14. The DNA for the CDR3 is TGTGCCAGCAAGCCCAGACTAGCGGGGCGAGAGAGCTACGAGCAGTACTTC. It is translated as CASKPRLAGRESYEQYF.

This chain's CDR3 is CASSWGPGANVLTF. As DNA, the CDR3 is TGTGCCAGCTCCTGGGGGCCTGGGGCCAACGTCCTGACTTTC. J is TRBJ2-6 and V is TRBV3-1 (or the pseudogene TRBV3-2); D is possibly TRBD1 (6 bases). Deletions cut 8 bases from V and 2 bases from J, with 10 bases between. CDR3 length: 14 amino acids. CDR1 and CDR2 (germline): LGHDT, YNNKEL (reference sequence).

The CDR3 reads CASSQDRAVVYEQYF. The CDR3 DNA reads TGCGCCAGCAGCCAAGATCGCGCGGTGGTCTACGAGCAGTACTTC. This rearrangement joins TRBV4-1 to TRBJ2-7; D remains unclear. Germline V lookup: CDR1 MGHRA, CDR2 YSYEKL. The CDR3 totals 15 residues. The V and J ends lost 0 bases and 3 bases respectively, with 12 bases between them.

The V and J genes are TRBV9 and TRBJ2-6; D is undetermined. The CDR3 is 13 amino acids. Between the trimmed V and J ends, which lost 0 bases and 2 bases, there was a span of 0 bases. Germline CDR1 and CDR2: SGDLS and YYNGEE. The CDR3 nucleotides read TGTGCCAGCAGCGTAGCTGGGGCCAACGTCCTGACTTTC. It codes for CASSVAGANVLTF.